This is a list of T cell receptor beta chains from one sample in a study of T-cell reconstitution after alpha-beta-depleted transplantation in children. TCRdb re-called the PCR reads through MiXCR, storing one row per CDR3 protein. The data contain some 150,000 distinct CDR3 sequences, more than 8% of them singletons. The material sequenced was PBMCs, mostly from graft donor cells, taken 180 days after TCRalphabeta/CD19-depleted stem cell transplant. Source of these receptors: a female patient aged 2-15 years who had a stem cell transplant for congenital amegakaryocytic thrombocytopenia, so the T cells may come from the graft donor. Both conserved end residues are part of each CDR3. The D gene is left open where the match is weak. Clone sizes are given selectively: once, few, many, or a class where the clone is expanded.

>TRBJ2-4|TRBV6-2/TRBV6-3|TRBD2|NA
TGTGCCAGCAGAAGACTAGCGTCAAACATTCAGTACTTC
CASRRLASNIQYF
>TRBJ2-5|TRBV5-1|NA|few
TGCGCCAGCAGCTTGGCCTTTTGGGGATCCCAAGAGACCCAGTACTTC
CASSLAFWGSQETQYF
>TRBJ1-4|TRBV12-3/TRBV12-4|NA|few
TGTGCCAGCAGTCTGACCGGGTGGGATGAAAAACTGTTTTTT
CASSLTGWDEKLFF
>TRBJ2-7|TRBV4-1|NA|many
TGCGCCAGCAGCCCCTTGGGGAAGGTCCCCTACGAGCAGTACTTC
CASSPLGKVPYEQYF
>TRBJ1-4|TRBV20-1|NA|NA
TGCAGTGCTAACAGTAGGACTAATGAAAAACTGTTTTTT
CSANSRTNEKLFF
>TRBJ1-5|TRBV28|TRBD1|NA
TGTGCCAGCAGTTCTACGCCGGGACAGGGTGAACATTTT
CASSSTPGQGEHF
>TRBJ2-7|TRBV5-1|TRBD1|few
TGCGCCAGCAGCTTGGCTCTACAGGGGGTGAGGGAGCAGTACTTC
CASSLALQGVREQYF
>TRBJ2-5|TRBV3-1|NA|many
TGTGCCAGCAGACAAAGGAGCGGCAAAGAGACCCAGTACTTC
CASRQRSGKETQYF
>TRBJ2-1|TRBV20-1|NA|many
TGCAGTGCTAGCTCCTATGGGGGAGGAAGCTCCTACAATGAGCAGTTCTTC
CSASSYGGGSSYNEQFF
>TRBJ2-7|TRBV5-1|NA|NA
TGCGCCAGCAGCCTGAGATTGACAGGACAAGGAGGAGAGCAGTACTTC
CASSLRLTGQGGEQYF
>TRBJ1-1|TRBV29-1|NA|few
TGCAGCGTTGAAAGGGGGAACACTGAAGCTTTCTTT
CSVERGNTEAFF
>TRBJ2-6|TRBV4-1|TRBD1|NA
TGCGCCAGCAGCCATCGTATCGGGACAGCCCAAGGTGGGGCCAACGTCCTGACTTTC
CASSHRIGTAQGGANVLTF
>TRBJ1-2|TRBV6-1|NA|many
TGTGCCAGCAGATCGGACGGTAACTATGGCTACACCTTC
CASRSDGNYGYTF
>TRBJ1-2|TRBV19|TRBD1|few
TGTGCCAGTACCTCGGGACAGCTGCTTCGCTATGGCTACACCTTC
CASTSGQLLRYGYTF
>TRBJ2-5|TRBV7-2|TRBD1|many
TGTGCCAGCAGCCCCGACAGGGCTGAGACCCAGTACTTC
CASSPDRAETQYF
>TRBJ2-7|TRBV12-3/TRBV12-4|NA|many
TGTGCCAGCAGCGAGGTTCGGGGCGAGCAGTACTTC
CASSEVRGEQYF
>TRBJ2-5|TRBV21-1|NA|few
TGTGCCAGCAGCAAAGCCGGGACTAGCGGGAGGGCAGGATTTAAAGAGACCCAGTACTTC
CASSKAGTSGRAGFKETQYF
>TRBJ1-4|TRBV6-1|TRBD1|many
TGTGCCAGCACTGGGACAGGGGCAACTAATGAAAAACTGTTTTTT
CASTGTGATNEKLFF
>TRBJ1-1|TRBV6-5|NA|NA
TGTGCCAGCAGTTACGTCCTGAACGCTGAAGCTTTCTTT
CASSYVLNAEAFF
>TRBJ2-1|TRBV12-3/TRBV12-4|NA|NA
TGTGCCAGCAGGCTCAGGGGTAATGAGCAGTTCTTC
CASRLRGNEQFF
>TRBJ2-1|TRBV6-5|NA|many
TGTGCCAGCAGTTACGTCGTAGCGGCGGTTTTCAATGAGCAGTTCTTC
CASSYVVAAVFNEQFF
>TRBJ2-7|TRBV29-1|NA|many
TGCAGCGTGCACTCAGGGGGGTACGAGCAGTACTTC
CSVHSGGYEQYF
>TRBJ1-2|TRBV7-9|NA|many
TGTGCCAGCAGCCCAACCCACATGTATGGCTACACCTTC
CASSPTHMYGYTF
>TRBJ1-1|TRBV25-1|NA|many
TGTGCCAGCAGTGACCCGGGCACTGAAGCTTTCTTT
CASSDPGTEAFF
>TRBJ2-7|TRBV20-1|NA|many
TGCAGTGCTAGTCCCGGACAGATACCCTACGAGCAGTACTTC
CSASPGQIPYEQYF
>TRBJ2-1|TRBV20-1|NA|many
TGCAGTGCTAGGAGCGGTAGCTCCTACAATGAGCAGTTCTTC
CSARSGSSYNEQFF
>TRBJ1-2|TRBV3-1|NA|many
TGTGCCAGCAGCCACACCCGGCGGGCCGCCTATGGCTACACCTTC
CASSHTRRAAYGYTF
>TRBJ2-3|TRBV6-1|NA|many
TGTGCCAGCAGCCATACTACTAGGGCGGAAAATACGCAGTATTTT
CASSHTTRAENTQYF
>TRBJ2-1|TRBV7-2|TRBD2|many
TGTGCCAGCAGCTTAGTCCCGCGGGAGCCCTACAATGAGCAGTTCTTC
CASSLVPREPYNEQFF
>TRBJ2-1|TRBV6-1|NA|NA
TGTGCCAGCAAAAGGGGGTGGGTAAGCTCCTACAATGAGCAGTTCTTC
CASKRGWVSSYNEQFF
>TRBJ1-1|TRBV12-3/TRBV12-4|NA|few
TGTGCCAGCAGGAGGAACACTGAAGCTTTCTTT
CASRRNTEAFF
>TRBJ2-7|TRBV12-3/TRBV12-4|TRBD2|few
TGTGCCAGCAGTCAGCGGTCTAGCGGGAGTTCCTACGAGCAGTACTTC
CASSQRSSGSSYEQYF
>TRBJ2-1|TRBV29-1|TRBD2|many
TGCAGCGTTGGCGGGGGGGGTTACAATGAGCAGTTCTTC
CSVGGGGYNEQFF
>TRBJ2-2|TRBV6-5|TRBD1|few
TGTGCCAGCAGTCGGGCAGGGGGCTTCGGGGAGCTGTTTTTT
CASSRAGGFGELFF
>TRBJ1-3|TRBV6-1|NA|NA
TGTGCCAGCAGCCGGGACTCTGGAAACACCATATATTTT
CASSRDSGNTIYF
>TRBJ1-2|TRBV5-5|NA|many
TGTGCCAGCAGCTTGGACGGTGGCTACACCTTC
CASSLDGGYTF
>TRBJ2-3|TRBV5-6|TRBD2|many
TGTGCCAGCAGCGCACTAGCGCAAACTAGCACAGATACGCAGTATTTT
CASSALAQTSTDTQYF
>TRBJ2-5|TRBV5-1|NA|many
TGCGCCAGCAGCCCGGGAACAGGCGAGACCCAGTACTTC
CASSPGTGETQYF
>TRBJ1-2|TRBV5-1|NA|many
TGCGCCAGCAGTGAAGGTTATAACTATGGCTACACCTTC
CASSEGYNYGYTF